A selection of T cell receptor beta chains follows, all from one sample in a study of CD8 T cells in Susac syndrome. TCRdb independently ran MiXCR on the immunoSEQ multiplex PCR reads; one entry per CDR3 protein. The sample has 90,000 to 110,000 distinct CDR3 sequences; about 96% are singletons. The sequenced sample was CD4+ T cells from PBMCs. The receptors were sampled from a human donor in good health. CDR3s include the opening cysteine and the closing phenylalanine or tryptophan. The D gene is left open where the match is weak. Expanded clones are given a class, and other clones once, few, many or no size at all.

d_gene	abundance	j_gene	v_gene	CDR3aa	CDR3nt
TRBD1	-	TRBJ1-2	TRBV30	CAWSPSWDRSYTF	TGTGCCTGGAGTCCCTCTTGGGACAGAAGCTACACCTTC
TRBD1	-	TRBJ2-7	TRBV4-1	CASSQDRWDRGPHEQYF	TGCGCCAGCAGCCAAGATAGGTGGGACAGGGGTCCCCACGAGCAGTACTTC
-	-	TRBJ2-3	TRBV25-1	CASSEAARTHTDTQYF	TGTGCCAGCAGTGAAGCCGCGAGGACTCACACAGATACGCAGTATTTT
-	-	TRBJ2-3	TRBV6-1	CASSKYPGGSTDTQYF	TGTGCCAGCAGCAAATATCCGGGCGGCAGCACAGATACGCAGTATTTT
-	once	TRBJ2-3	TRBV13	CASSPRGRDTDTQYF	TGTGCCAGCAGCCCCCGGGGGCGAGACACAGATACGCAGTATTTT
-	-	TRBJ1-3	TRBV30	CAWSAGYSGNTIYF	TGTGCCTGGAGTGCCGGGTATTCTGGAAACACCATATATTTT
-	-	TRBJ2-1	TRBV24-1	CATSDGPSGRNEQFF	TGTGCCACCAGTGATGGTCCCTCCGGACGGAATGAGCAGTTCTTC
-	-	TRBJ1-1	TRBV5-1	CASSVDETGHNTEAFF	TGCGCCAGCAGCGTGGACGAGACTGGTCATAACACTGAAGCTTTCTTT
-	-	TRBJ1-2	TRBV29-1	CSVGVRGYGYTF	TGCAGCGTTGGTGTCAGGGGCTATGGCTACACCTTC
-	-	TRBJ2-5	TRBV29-1	CSVGRDQYF	TGCAGCGTTGGGAGGGACCAGTACTTC
-	once	TRBJ2-7	TRBV7-3	CASSLPGPYGAYEQYF	TGTGCCAGCAGCTTACCTGGACCTTATGGTGCGTACGAGCAGTACTTC
-	-	TRBJ1-1	TRBV7-3	CASSLGGVNTEAFF	TGTGCCAGCAGCCTGGGGGGGGTGAACACTGAAGCTTTCTTT
-	-	TRBJ1-2	TRBV18	CASSPLVSDGYTF	TGTGCCAGCTCACCACTGGTCAGTGATGGCTACACCTTC
-	-	TRBJ1-1	TRBV3-1	CASSQDKGLEAFF	TGTGCCAGCAGCCAAGATAAGGGCCTTGAAGCTTTCTTT
-	-	TRBJ2-4	TRBV28	CASSLELGYGRGNIQYF	TGTGCCAGCAGTTTAGAACTAGGTTACGGCAGGGGTAACATTCAGTACTTC
-	-	TRBJ2-5	TRBV18	CASSPPAGAKETQYF	TGTGCCAGCTCACCACCGGCAGGGGCCAAGGAGACCCAGTACTTC
-	once	TRBJ1-2	TRBV27	CASSLTGENYGYTF	TGTGCCAGCAGTTTGACGGGGGAAAACTATGGCTACACCTTC
TRBD1	-	TRBJ1-1	TRBV18	CASSLDRGHTEAFF	TGTGCCAGCTCACTGGACAGGGGGCACACTGAAGCTTTCTTT
-	-	TRBJ1-1	TRBV13	CASSLTGTNTEAFF	TGTGCCAGCAGCTTAACAGGGACGAACACTGAAGCTTTCTTT
-	-	TRBJ2-5	TRBV3-1	CASSQGERTVQETQYF	TGTGCCAGCAGCCAAGGGGAGAGAACAGTCCAAGAGACCCAGTACTTC
-	-	TRBJ2-5	TRBV12-3/TRBV12-4	CASSLALRDQETQYF	TGTGCCAGCAGTTTAGCTTTACGGGATCAAGAGACCCAGTACTTC
-	-	TRBJ2-7	TRBV2	CASSVQGSPYEQYF	TGTGCCAGCAGTGTTCAGGGTAGTCCCTACGAGCAGTACTTC
TRBD2	-	TRBJ2-3	TRBV5-1	CASSSGRTSGEITDTQYF	TGCGCCAGCAGCTCCGGAAGGACTAGCGGGGAGATCACAGATACGCAGTATTTT
-	-	TRBJ1-2	TRBV24-1	CATSDFRTVYGYTF	TGTGCCACCAGTGATTTTCGGACAGTCTATGGCTACACCTTC
-	-	TRBJ2-4	TRBV5-4	CASSPDLAKNIQYF	TGTGCCAGCAGCCCCGACTTAGCCAAAAACATTCAGTACTTC
TRBD1	-	TRBJ2-5	TRBV5-1	CASSLGGQLQETQYF	TGCGCCAGCAGCTTGGGGGGACAGCTACAAGAGACCCAGTACTTC
-	-	TRBJ1-6	TRBV5-1	CASSLIGLDDSPLHF	TGCGCCAGCAGCTTGATAGGTTTGGACGATTCACCCCTCCACTTT
-	-	TRBJ2-2	TRBV29-1	CSAQGTIAGELFF	TGCAGCGCGCAGGGTACGATCGCCGGGGAGCTGTTTTTT
-	-	TRBJ1-2	TRBV19	CASSPWTDYGYTF	TGTGCCAGTAGTCCATGGACAGACTATGGCTACACCTTC
-	few	TRBJ2-5	TRBV18	CASSQGFQETQYF	TGTGCCAGCTCCCAGGGATTTCAGGAGACCCAGTACTTC
-	-	TRBJ1-1	TRBV10-3	CAISDRGTRAFF	TGTGCCATCAGTGATAGAGGGACAAGGGCTTTCTTT
-	-	TRBJ1-3	TRBV11-2	CASSLAGTGNTIYF	TGTGCCAGCAGCTTAGCCGGGACTGGAAACACCATATATTTT
TRBD1	-	TRBJ1-2	TRBV27	CASSRHRDRGNYGYTF	TGTGCCAGCAGTCGGCACCGGGACAGGGGGAACTATGGCTACACCTTC
-	-	TRBJ2-1	TRBV6-2/TRBV6-3	CASSLAGNEQFF	TGTGCCAGCAGTCTTGCGGGTAATGAGCAGTTCTTC
-	-	TRBJ2-7	TRBV3-1	CASSQGEWEYF	TGTGCCAGCAGCCAAGGGGAATGGGAATACTTC
-	-	TRBJ1-6	TRBV5-6	CASATGTSSPLHF	TGTGCCAGCGCGACTGGGACCAGTTCACCCCTCCACTTT
TRBD1	-	TRBJ2-6	TRBV3-1	CASSQAPGQGLSGANVLTF	TGTGCCAGCAGCCAAGCCCCTGGACAGGGGCTTTCTGGGGCCAACGTCCTGACTTTC
TRBD1	-	TRBJ1-1	TRBV18	CASSPRGMNTEAFF	TGTGCCAGCTCACCCAGGGGGATGAACACTGAAGCTTTCTTT
-	-	TRBJ2-7	TRBV7-2	CASSLTRTTGYEQYF	TGTGCCAGCAGCTTAACTCGGACAACCGGTTACGAGCAGTACTTC
-	-	TRBJ2-7	TRBV4-3	CASSRGSVAPYF	TGCGCCAGCAGCCGAGGTTCGGTGGCCCCGTACTTC
-	-	TRBJ1-4	TRBV6-1	CASRMGVDEKLFF	TGTGCCAGCAGGATGGGGGTGGATGAAAAACTGTTTTTT
-	-	TRBJ2-3	TRBV9	CASSVGRGDGTQYF	TGTGCCAGCAGCGTAGGGCGGGGAGATGGTACGCAGTATTTT
TRBD1	-	TRBJ2-7	TRBV29-1	CSVTGGYEQYF	TGCAGCGTAACAGGGGGCTACGAGCAGTACTTC
TRBD2	-	TRBJ2-7	TRBV29-1	CSVGTSGSSYEQYF	TGCAGCGTTGGGACTAGCGGGTCCTCCTACGAGCAGTACTTC
-	-	TRBJ1-1	TRBV9	CASSVRGKGTEAFF	TGTGCCAGCAGCGTAAGAGGGAAAGGCACTGAAGCTTTCTTT
TRBD1	-	TRBJ2-7	TRBV7-2	CASSAGQGTYEQYF	TGTGCCAGCAGCGCGGGACAGGGGACCTACGAGCAGTACTTC
TRBD1	-	TRBJ2-5	TRBV29-1	CSVRKGTAQETQYF	TGCAGCGTTAGAAAGGGGACAGCGCAAGAGACCCAGTACTTC
-	-	TRBJ2-7	TRBV10-3	CAISTVGRGSSYEQYF	TGTGCCATCTCTACAGTCGGCAGAGGGTCCTCCTACGAGCAGTACTTC
TRBD1	-	TRBJ1-1	TRBV3-1	CASSPRDRGPRMAFF	TGTGCCAGCAGCCCTCGGGACAGGGGGCCTAGGATGGCTTTCTTT
TRBD1	-	TRBJ2-5	TRBV9	CASSVLQGAPRETQYF	TGTGCCAGCAGCGTACTACAGGGGGCTCCGCGGGAGACCCAGTACTTC
-	-	TRBJ1-4	TRBV5-1	CASSPDLGNEKLFF	TGCGCCAGCAGCCCGGACCTAGGAAATGAAAAACTGTTTTTT
TRBD2	-	TRBJ2-4	TRBV3-1	CASSSQGTSEYF	TGTGCCAGCAGCTCACAAGGGACTAGCGAATACTTC
-	-	TRBJ1-2	TRBV7-2	CASSFQGPPSYGYTF	TGTGCCAGCAGCTTCCAGGGACCTCCTTCCTATGGCTACACCTTC
-	-	TRBJ2-7	TRBV7-9	CASSSRPRGGSEQYF	TGTGCCAGCAGCTCGCGCCCCAGGGGTGGGAGCGAGCAGTACTTC
-	once	TRBJ2-3	TRBV3-1	CASSQYYISSTDTQYF	TGTGCCAGCAGCCAGTACTACATATCTAGCACAGATACGCAGTATTTT
TRBD2	-	TRBJ2-3	TRBV6-2/TRBV6-3	CASSYGGGPDTQYF	TGTGCCAGCAGTTACGGCGGGGGGCCAGATACGCAGTATTTT
TRBD1	once	TRBJ1-5	TRBV29-1	CSVATDRGYQPQHF	TGCAGCGTTGCCACGGACAGGGGATATCAGCCCCAGCATTTT
-	-	TRBJ1-5	TRBV24-1	CATTQPQHF	TGTGCCACCACCCAGCCCCAGCATTTT
TRBD2	-	TRBJ2-3	TRBV5-1	CASSLGDYSDTQYF	TGCGCCAGCAGCTTGGGGGACTATTCAGATACGCAGTATTTT
TRBD2	-	TRBJ2-1	TRBV29-1	CSAFTGTSGHNEQFF	TGCAGCGCTTTTACCGGGACTAGCGGCCACAATGAGCAGTTCTTC